The 19 T cell receptor beta chains reported below all come from one sample, sequenced in a study of cytomegalovirus exposure and HLA in healthy donors. This PCR relied on a set of 60 Vbeta primers and 13 Jbeta primers. The assay was immunoSEQ multiplex PCR, and TCRdb's table has in-frame clones only and misses some. The data show around 160,000 clones, with under 85% seen just once and around 4.1% held by the top ten. Sequencing used PBMCs. The receptor source for this set is a man between 50 and 59 years old in good health and CMV-seropositive.

The chain couples TRBV6-7 to TRBJ2-5; tentatively, D is TRBD1 (5 bases). TRBV6-7 is annotated as an ORF whose role is uncertain. The CDR3 consists of 17 residues. V was trimmed by 0 bases and J by 2 bases, leaving 16 bases between them. The CDR3 bases are TGTGCCAGCAGTTACTCGGTACCCAATGACAGACAAGAGACCCAGTACTTC. Translation gives CASSYSVPNDRQETQYF.

The chain combines TRBV5-4 with TRBJ2-5; 10 bases are shared with TRBD2. V dropped 4 bases and J dropped 5; count of bases not matched to a gene: 11. Germline V gives CDR1 SGHNT, CDR2 YYREEE (reference sequence). CDR3 length: 16 residues. In DNA, the CDR3 is TGTGCCAGCAGCCCCACTAGCGGGACGCATACGGAGACCCAGTACTTC. This codes for CASSPTSGTHTETQYF. Supplemented by reference TRBV5-4 and TRBJ2-5, the full variable domain reads ETGVTQSPTHLIKTRGQQVTLRCSSQSGHNTVSWYQQALGQGPQFIFQYYREEENGRGNFPPRFSGLQFPNYSSELNVNALELDDSALYLCASSPTSGTHTETQYFGPGTRLLVL.

This clone was seen only once. This chain's CDR3 is CSVVRFGTGLNYGYTF. The CDR3 nucleotides are TGCAGCGTTGTAAGGTTCGGGACAGGCCTAAACTATGGCTACACCTTC. J is TRBJ1-2 and V is TRBV29-1; 8 bases agree with TRBD1. The CDR3 is made up of 16 amino acids. Per germline, CDR1 SQVTM and CDR2 ANQGSEA. V gave up 4 bases and J gave up 2 bases; unmatched junction bases: 12.

The rearrangement joins TRBV2 to TRBJ1-6; 12 bases map to TRBD1. The germline V gene encodes CDR1 SNHLY and CDR2 FYNNEI. The CDR3 is made up of 16 amino acids. The trim removed 6 bases at V and 9 bases at J, leaving 9 bases unmatched. The CDR3, as DNA: TGTGCCAGCAGGGTGGAGGGGACAGGGGGCATTTCACCCCTCCACTTT. Its protein is CASRVEGTGGISPLHF.

This clone turned up a few times. CDR3: CASSLSGGASPLHF. For the CDR3, the DNA is TGTGCCAGCAGCTTATCAGGGGGCGCTTCACCCCTCCACTTT. J is TRBJ1-6 and V is TRBV7-9, with TRBD1 identical over 8 bases. Trimming cost V 2 bases and J 9 bases; bases outside gene matches: 3. The CDR3 contains 14 residues. Germline V lookup: CDR1 SEHNR, CDR2 FQNEAQ (reference sequence). The full variable domain, its missing parts supplied by reference TRBV7-9 and TRBJ1-6, is DTGVSQNPRHKITKRGQNVTFRCDPISEHNRLYWYRQTLGQGPEFLTYFQNEAQLEKSRLLSDRFSAERPKGSFSTLEIQRTEQGDSAMYLCASSLSGGASPLHFGNGTRLTVT.

The rearrangement uses TRBV6-5 and TRBJ1-5; D is ambiguous. Germline V gene lookup returns CDR1 MNHEY and CDR2 SVGAGI. The length of the CDR3 is 15 residues. V dropped 0 bases and J dropped 4 bases, with 10 bases sitting between them. CDR3: CASSYSWFGNQPQHF. CDR3 nucleotide sequence: TGTGCCAGCAGTTACTCTTGGTTCGGGAATCAGCCCCAGCATTTT.

The V call is TRBV4-1, the J call TRBJ1-1, with D maybe TRBD1 (6 bases). The CDR3 consists of 16 residues. Germline lookup yields CDR1 MGHRA and CDR2 YSYEKL. The V and J ends lost 3 bases and 1 base respectively, with 15 bases between them. This chain's CDR3 is CASSHLHRVRNTEAFF. The CDR3 DNA reads as TGCGCCAGCAGCCACCTTCACAGGGTGCGGAACACTGAAGCTTTCTTT.

The chain joins TRBV30 to TRBJ1-1, with 8 nucleotides matching TRBD1. Germline V gene sequence: CDR1 GTSNPN, CDR2 SVGIG (reference sequence). Trimming removed 2 bases from V and 5 bases from J; junction bases left unmatched: 10. The length of the CDR3 is 15 residues. The CDR3 bases are TGTGCCTGGAGTCCAGCCGGACAGGGAAGGACTGAAGCTTTCTTT. It specifies CAWSPAGQGRTEAFF.

The rearrangement links TRBV30 to TRBJ2-5, with D possibly being TRBD2 (6 bases). The CDR3 loop spans 17 amino acids. The V end lost 5 bases, the J end lost 0 bases, and 22 bases lay between the germline ends. CDR1 and CDR2 (germline): GTSNPN, SVGIG (reference sequence). CDR3 bases: TGTGCCTGGGGGAGGTCCCCCCAAAAAATGTACCAAGAGACCCAGTACTTC. This gives the protein CAWGRSPQKMYQETQYF.

The chain is built from TRBV7-8 and TRBJ2-2; 9 bases map to TRBD1. Per the germline V gene, CDR1 is SGHVS and CDR2 is FQNEAQ. CDR3 length: 15 residues. J gave up 6 bases and V 6 bases, and 8 bases lay outside the gene matches. Written as DNA, the CDR3 is TGTGCCAGCAGTTCCGGGACAGGGATCGCCGGGGAGCTGTTTTTT. This translates into CASSSGTGIAGELFF. The variable domain in full, completed from reference TRBV7-8 and TRBJ2-2, reads GAGVSQSPRYKVAKRGQDVALRCDPISGHVSLFWYQQALGQGPEFLTYFQNEAQLDKSGLPSDRFFAERPEGSVSTLKIQRTQQEDSAVYLCASSSGTGIAGELFFGEGSRLTVL.

The chain's CDR3 is CAIRSDRESKEQYF. CDR3 DNA sequence: TGTGCCATCAGATCGGACAGGGAGTCGAAAGAGCAGTACTTC. This chain links TRBV10-3 with TRBJ2-7, with 8 bases fitting TRBD1. J lost 7 bases, V lost 6 bases, and 11 bases had no gene match. Per germline, CDR1 ENHRY and CDR2 SYGVKD. The CDR3 is made up of 14 amino acids.

V and J are TRBV29-1 and TRBJ1-2, with 8 bases fitting TRBD1. The CDR3 extends over 12 amino acids. Germline trimming cut 7 bases from V and 1 base from J; bases unmatched to any gene: 2. Germline V lookup: CDR1 SQVTM, CDR2 ANQGSEA. This chain's CDR3 is CSGTGFNYGYTF. The CDR3 DNA sequence: TGCAGCGGGACAGGGTTTAACTATGGCTACACCTTC.

V gene TRBV9 combines with J gene TRBJ2-3, with a tentative D call TRBD2 (6 bases). CDR1 SGDLS and CDR2 YYNGEE come from the germline V gene. The CDR3 is 16 amino acids. Trimming took 3 bases from V and 4 from J, leaving 18 bases between them. CDR3 DNA sequence: TGTGCCAGCAGCGCAACTCCGGGACCGGGGGCAGATACGCAGTATTTT. Translating gives CASSATPGPGADTQYF.

This clone was seen a handful of times. The chain links TRBV29-1 to TRBJ2-7; TRBD2 is a possible D gene (6 bases). Per germline, CDR1 SQVTM and CDR2 ANQGSEA. The CDR3 totals 16 residues. V was trimmed by 0 bases and J by 0 bases, leaving 15 bases between them. Written as DNA, the CDR3 is TGCAGCGTTGAAGATGTAGGCGGGAAGAGCTCCTACGAGCAGTACTTC. Translated, it gives CSVEDVGGKSSYEQYF.

The chain employs TRBV27 and TRBJ1-1; no clear D. CDR1 and CDR2 (germline): MNHEY, SMNVEV (reference sequence). The ends were cut back, 6 bases at V and 3 bases at J, with 11 bases in the middle. This CDR3 contains 13 residues. In DNA form, the CDR3 reads TGTGCCAGCAGGTTCGGGATCGACACTGAAGCTTTCTTT. This translates into CASRFGIDTEAFF.

The chain is built from TRBV28 and TRBJ2-7; 11 nucleotides match TRBD2. The CDR3 is 17 residues long. Looked up from germline, CDR1 is MDHEN and CDR2 is SYDVKM. V shed 4 bases and J 3 bases; nucleotides not matched to a gene: 11. In DNA form, the CDR3 reads TGTGCCAGCAGTTCAGGTAGCGGGAGGGCCGGGTTCTACGAGCAGTACTTC. Its protein is CASSSGSGRAGFYEQYF.

The count of this clone is one. The chain combines TRBV2 with TRBJ1-1, with D uncertain. This CDR3 is built from 11 residues. Germline lookup yields CDR1 SNHLY and CDR2 FYNNEI. With 7 bases removed from V and 6 bases from J, the gap between germline ends came to 9 bases. Here the CDR3 reads CASMGGAEAFF. CDR3 coding DNA: TGTGCCAGCATGGGAGGTGCTGAAGCTTTCTTT.

The V gene is TRBV7-2, the J gene TRBJ2-7; D is uncertain. Germline CDR1 SGHTA, CDR2 FQGNSA. V dropped 2 bases and J dropped 6 bases, with 8 bases sitting between them. This CDR3 is built from 12 residues. The CDR3 DNA sequence: TGTGCCAGCAGCTTAAGTGAGCGCGAGCAGTACTTC. This gives the protein CASSLSEREQYF.

The V gene is TRBV29-1, the J gene TRBJ2-7; TRBD1 agrees at 8 bases. The CDR3 covers 14 residues. Unmatched junction bases numbered 9, after V lost 3 bases and J lost 5 bases. Germline V lookup: CDR1 SQVTM, CDR2 ANQGSEA. The CDR3 protein is CSVEFRTGSDEQYF. DNA of the CDR3: TGCAGCGTTGAGTTTCGGACAGGGTCTGACGAGCAGTACTTC.